The sequence of this T cell receptor beta chain was determined in a study of blood T cell repertoires in COVID-19. Across the study: Samples came from the United States, Italy and Spain, spanning acute and convalescent COVID-19.

Here immunoSEQ multiplex PCR was the method, and the copy in TCRdb shows in-frame clones only, minus some. The sample holds approximately 500,000 clones; less than 90% are singletons and the top ten take less than 9.5%. Sequencing was done on a sample of peripheral blood. The origin of this receptor is a woman aged 45-65 years with COVID-19, enrolled during active disease.

The CDR3: CATSDLNRDRVSDTQYF. CDR3 nucleotides: TGTGCCACCAGTGACCTTAACCGGGACAGGGTTTCAGATACGCAGTATTTT. V is TRBV24-1 and J is TRBJ2-3; TRBD1 agrees at 9 bases. Trimming cost V 4 bases and J 4 bases; bases outside gene matches: 11. From germline, CDR1 is KGHDR and CDR2 SFDVKD. The CDR3 has 17 residues.